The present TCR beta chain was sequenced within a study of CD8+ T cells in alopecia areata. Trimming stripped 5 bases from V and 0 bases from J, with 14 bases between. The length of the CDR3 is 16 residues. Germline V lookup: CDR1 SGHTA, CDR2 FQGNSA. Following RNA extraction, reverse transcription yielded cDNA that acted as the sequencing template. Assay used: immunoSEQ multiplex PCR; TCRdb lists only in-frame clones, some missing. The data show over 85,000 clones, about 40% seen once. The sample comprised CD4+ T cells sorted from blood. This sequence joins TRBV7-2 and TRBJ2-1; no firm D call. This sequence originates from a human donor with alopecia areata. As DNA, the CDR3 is TGTGCCAGCAGCCGGCGCACAGCGCGCTCCTACAATGAGCAGTTCTTC. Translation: CASSRRTARSYNEQFF.